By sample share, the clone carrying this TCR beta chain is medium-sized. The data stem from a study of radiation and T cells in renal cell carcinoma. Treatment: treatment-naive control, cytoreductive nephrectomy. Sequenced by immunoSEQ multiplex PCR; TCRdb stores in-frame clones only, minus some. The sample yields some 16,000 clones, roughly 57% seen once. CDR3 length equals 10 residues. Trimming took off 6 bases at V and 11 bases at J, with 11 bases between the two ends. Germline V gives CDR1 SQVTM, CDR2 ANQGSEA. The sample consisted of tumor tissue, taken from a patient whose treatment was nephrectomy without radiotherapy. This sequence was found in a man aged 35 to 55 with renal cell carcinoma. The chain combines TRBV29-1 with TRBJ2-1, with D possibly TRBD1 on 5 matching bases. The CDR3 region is CSVFQGKQFF. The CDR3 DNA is TGCAGCGTCTTCCAGGGTAAGCAGTTCTTC.